This T cell receptor beta chain was retrieved from a study of T cells after posttransplantation cyclophosphamide. Whole-study results and caveats: Donor CD8+ memory clones often dominated recipient blood repertoires at later times. TRB clonality was highly associated with recipient CMV seropositivity and reactivation. Skin or GI-infiltrating T cells shared few TRB sequences with blood.

Sampled 1 year posttransplant, controls received myeloablative marrow transplants, methotrexate and a calcineurin inhibitor. The protocol was immunoSEQ multiplex PCR, while the TCRdb copy is restricted to in-frame clones and leaves out a portion. This table has roughly 4,800 clones, around 70% appearing once. About this clone: What it binds is not known.

The germline V gene encodes CDR1 SGHAT and CDR2 FQNNGV. The CDR3 covers 15 residues. The V gene lost 8 bases and the J gene lost 4 bases, with 18 bases spanning the gap. This specimen consisted of PBMCs, obtained roughly 320 days after allogeneic stem cell transplant with calcineurin inhibitor and methotrexate. The sequence was obtained from a female patient in her forties or fifties who received an allogeneic stem cell transplant from an unrelated donor, was CMV-positive, and had acute and chronic GVHD. Some T cells may originate from the graft donor. The chain recombines TRBV11-2 with TRBJ1-3; D perhaps matches TRBD1 (6 bases). CDR3 residues: CASFGGGAAGNTIYF. CDR3 DNA sequence: TGTGCCAGCTTCGGCGGGGGGGCGGCCGGAAACACCATATATTTT.